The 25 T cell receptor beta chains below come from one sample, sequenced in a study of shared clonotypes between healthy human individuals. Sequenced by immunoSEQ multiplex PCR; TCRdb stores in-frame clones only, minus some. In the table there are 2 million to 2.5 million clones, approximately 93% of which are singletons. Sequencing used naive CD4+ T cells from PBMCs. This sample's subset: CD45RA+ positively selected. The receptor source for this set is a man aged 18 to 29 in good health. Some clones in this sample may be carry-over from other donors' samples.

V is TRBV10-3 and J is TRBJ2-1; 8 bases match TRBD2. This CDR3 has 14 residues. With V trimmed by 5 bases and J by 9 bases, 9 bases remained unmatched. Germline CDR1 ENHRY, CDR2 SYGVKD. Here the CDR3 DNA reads TGTGCCATCAGTAACGGCGGACTAGCCCTTGAGCAGTTCTTC. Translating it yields CAISNGGLALEQFF.

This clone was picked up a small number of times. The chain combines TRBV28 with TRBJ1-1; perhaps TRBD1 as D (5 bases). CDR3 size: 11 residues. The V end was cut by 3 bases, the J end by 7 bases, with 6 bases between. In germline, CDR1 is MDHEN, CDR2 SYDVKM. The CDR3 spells CASSLTDEAFF. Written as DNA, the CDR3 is TGTGCCAGCAGTTTGACAGATGAAGCTTTCTTT.

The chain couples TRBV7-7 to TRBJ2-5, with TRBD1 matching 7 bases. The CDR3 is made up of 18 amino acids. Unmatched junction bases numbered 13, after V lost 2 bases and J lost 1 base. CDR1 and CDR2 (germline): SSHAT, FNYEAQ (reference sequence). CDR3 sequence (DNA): TGTGCCAGCAGCTTAATACAGACGTCCCGGGACAGCCAAGAGACCCAGTACTTC. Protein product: CASSLIQTSRDSQETQYF. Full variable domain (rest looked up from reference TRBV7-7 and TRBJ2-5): GAGVSQSPRYKVTKRGQDVTLRCDPISSHATLYWYQQALGQGPEFLTYFNYEAQPDKSGLPSDRFSAERPEGSISTLTIQRTEQRDSAMYRCASSLIQTSRDSQETQYFGPGTRLLVL.

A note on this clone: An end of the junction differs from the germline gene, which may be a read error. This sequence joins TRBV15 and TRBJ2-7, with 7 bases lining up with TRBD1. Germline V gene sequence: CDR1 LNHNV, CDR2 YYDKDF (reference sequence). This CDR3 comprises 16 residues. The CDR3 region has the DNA TGTGCCACCAGCAGACACCGGGACAGTGTCTCCCACGAGCAGTACTTC. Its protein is CATSRHRDSVSHEQYF.

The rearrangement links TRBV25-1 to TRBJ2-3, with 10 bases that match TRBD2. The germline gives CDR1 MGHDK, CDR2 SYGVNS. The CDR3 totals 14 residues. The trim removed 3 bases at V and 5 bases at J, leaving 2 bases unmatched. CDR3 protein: CASSEGLAKDTQYF. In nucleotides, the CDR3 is TGTGCCAGCAGTGAGGGACTAGCGAAAGATACGCAGTATTTT. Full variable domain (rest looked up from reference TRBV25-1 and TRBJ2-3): EADIYQTPRYLVIGTGKKITLECSQTMGHDKMYWYQQDPGMELHLIHYSYGVNSTEKGDLSSESTVSRIRTEHFPLTLESARPSHTSQYLCASSEGLAKDTQYFGPGTRLTVL.

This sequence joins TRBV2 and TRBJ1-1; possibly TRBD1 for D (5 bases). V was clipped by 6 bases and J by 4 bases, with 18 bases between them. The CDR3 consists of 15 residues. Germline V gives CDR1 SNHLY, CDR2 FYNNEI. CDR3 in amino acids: CASRQETITGTEAFF. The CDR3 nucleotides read TGTGCCAGCAGACAAGAGACTATAACAGGCACTGAAGCTTTCTTT.

In DNA, the CDR3 is TGCGCCAGCAGCCAAGAACCCGACGGAGGAGGCACAGATACGCAGTATTTT. Encoded protein: CASSQEPDGGGTDTQYF. This chain links TRBV4-1 with TRBJ2-3, with D possibly matching TRBD2 (5 bases). The ends were cut back, 0 bases at V and 1 base at J, with 14 bases in the middle. Germline-derived CDR1 and CDR2 are MGHRA and YSYEKL. CDR3 length equals 17 residues.

This chain's CDR3 is CASSQTWTSGRGDTQYF. The CDR3 region has the DNA TGCGCCAGCAGCCAAACTTGGACTAGCGGGAGGGGAGATACGCAGTATTTT. The gene calls are TRBV4-1 and TRBJ2-3; 15 nucleotides line up with TRBD2. The CDR3 consists of 17 residues. Losses at the gene ends were 2 bases for V and 5 bases for J; bases not matched to a gene: 5. The germline V gene has CDR1 MGHRA and CDR2 YSYEKL.

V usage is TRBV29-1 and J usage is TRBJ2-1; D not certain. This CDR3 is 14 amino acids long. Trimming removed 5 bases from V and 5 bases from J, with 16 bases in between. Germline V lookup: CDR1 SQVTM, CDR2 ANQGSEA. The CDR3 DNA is TGCAGCGTTCGGACCTTGGTTCTTAACAATGAGCAGTTCTTC. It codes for CSVRTLVLNNEQFF.

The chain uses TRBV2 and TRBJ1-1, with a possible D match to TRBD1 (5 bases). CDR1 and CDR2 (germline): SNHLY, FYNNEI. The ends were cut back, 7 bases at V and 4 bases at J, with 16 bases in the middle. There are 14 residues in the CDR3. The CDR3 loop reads CASISQGVGTEAFF. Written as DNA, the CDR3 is TGTGCCAGCATTTCCCAGGGTGTCGGCACTGAAGCTTTCTTT.

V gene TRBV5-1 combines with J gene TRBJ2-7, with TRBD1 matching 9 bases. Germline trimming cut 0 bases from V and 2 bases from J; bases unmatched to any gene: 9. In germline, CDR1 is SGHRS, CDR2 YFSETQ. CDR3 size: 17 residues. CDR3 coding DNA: TGCGCCAGCAGCTTGGCCACGGCCGGGACAGGGACCTACGAGCAGTACTTC. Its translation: CASSLATAGTGTYEQYF.

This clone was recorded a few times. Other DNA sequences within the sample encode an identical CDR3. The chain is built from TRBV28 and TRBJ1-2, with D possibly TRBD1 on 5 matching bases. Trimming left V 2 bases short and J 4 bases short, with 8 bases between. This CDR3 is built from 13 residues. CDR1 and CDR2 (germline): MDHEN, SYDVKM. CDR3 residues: CASSLTGGYGYTF. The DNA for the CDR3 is TGTGCCAGCAGTTTAACGGGGGGCTATGGCTACACCTTC.

DNA of the CDR3: TGTGCCAGCTCACAATCGACAGGTACTCAAGAGACCCAGTACTTC. Translating it yields CASSQSTGTQETQYF. This chain uses TRBV18 with TRBJ2-5; D is possibly TRBD1 (6 bases). The V gene lost 4 bases and the J gene lost 2 bases, with 14 bases spanning the gap. The CDR3 covers 15 residues. Germline CDR1 KGHSH, CDR2 LQKENI.

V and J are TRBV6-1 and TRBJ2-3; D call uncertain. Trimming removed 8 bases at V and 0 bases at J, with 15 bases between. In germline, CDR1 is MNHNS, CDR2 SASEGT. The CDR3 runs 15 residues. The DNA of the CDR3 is TGTGCCAGCGGTTCGACTCCGACTAGCACAGATACGCAGTATTTT. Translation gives CASGSTPTSTDTQYF.

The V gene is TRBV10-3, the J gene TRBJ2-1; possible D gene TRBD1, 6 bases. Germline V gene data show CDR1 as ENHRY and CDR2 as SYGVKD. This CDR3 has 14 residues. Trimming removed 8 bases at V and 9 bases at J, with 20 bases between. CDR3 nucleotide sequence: TGTGCCATCCAAAAAACGGCAGGGGCCCGTGAGCAGTTCTTC. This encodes CAIQKTAGAREQFF.

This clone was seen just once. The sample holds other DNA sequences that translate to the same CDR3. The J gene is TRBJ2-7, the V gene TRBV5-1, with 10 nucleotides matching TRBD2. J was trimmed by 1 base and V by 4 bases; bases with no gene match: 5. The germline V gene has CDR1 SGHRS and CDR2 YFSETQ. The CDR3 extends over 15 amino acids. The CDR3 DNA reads TGCGCCAGCAGCCCGACTAGCGGGCCTTCCTACGAGCAGTACTTC. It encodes CASSPTSGPSYEQYF. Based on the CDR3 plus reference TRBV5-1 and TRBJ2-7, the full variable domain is KAGVTQTPRYLIKTRGQQVTLSCSPISGHRSVSWYQQTPGQGLQFLFEYFSETQRNKGNFPGRFSGRQFSNSRSEMNVSTLELGDSALYLCASSPTSGPSYEQYFGPGTRLTVT.

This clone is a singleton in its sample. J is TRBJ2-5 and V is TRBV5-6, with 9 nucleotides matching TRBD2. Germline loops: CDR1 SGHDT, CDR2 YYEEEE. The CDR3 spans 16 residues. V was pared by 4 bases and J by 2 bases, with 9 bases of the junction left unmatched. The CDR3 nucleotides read TGTGCCAGCAGCCCAGGGACTAGCCCCGCTCAAGAGACCCAGTACTTC. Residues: CASSPGTSPAQETQYF.

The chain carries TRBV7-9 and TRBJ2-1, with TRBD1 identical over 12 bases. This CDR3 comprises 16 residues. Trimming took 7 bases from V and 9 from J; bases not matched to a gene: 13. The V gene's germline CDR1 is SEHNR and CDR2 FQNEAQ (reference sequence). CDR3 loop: CASTTLGDRGRGEQFF. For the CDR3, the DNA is TGTGCCAGCACCACCCTGGGGGACAGGGGGCGGGGTGAGCAGTTCTTC.

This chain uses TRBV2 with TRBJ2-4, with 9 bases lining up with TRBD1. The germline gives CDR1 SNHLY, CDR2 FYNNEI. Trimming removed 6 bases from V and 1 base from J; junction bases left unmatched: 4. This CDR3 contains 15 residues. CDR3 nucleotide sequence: TGTGCCAGCAGCGGGGACAGGGCGGCCAAAAACATTCAGTACTTC. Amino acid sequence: CASSGDRAAKNIQYF.

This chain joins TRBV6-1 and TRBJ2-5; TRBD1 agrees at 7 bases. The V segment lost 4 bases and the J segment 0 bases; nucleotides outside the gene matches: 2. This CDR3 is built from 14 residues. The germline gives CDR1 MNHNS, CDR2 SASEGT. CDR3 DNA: TGTGCCAGCAGTGCGGGACAGTACCAAGAGACCCAGTACTTC. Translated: CASSAGQYQETQYF.

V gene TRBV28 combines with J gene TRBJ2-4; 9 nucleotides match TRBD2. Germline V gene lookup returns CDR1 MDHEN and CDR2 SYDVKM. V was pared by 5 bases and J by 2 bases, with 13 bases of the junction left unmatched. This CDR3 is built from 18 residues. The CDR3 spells CASSPGTSRIATKNIQYF. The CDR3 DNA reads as TGTGCCAGCAGTCCCGGGACTAGCCGGATCGCGACCAAAAACATTCAGTACTTC.

The CDR3 reads CASKQGPSDTQYF. CDR3 nucleotides: TGTGCCAGCAAACAGGGGCCCTCAGATACGCAGTATTTT. The chain uses TRBV2 and TRBJ2-3, with 7 bases matching TRBD1. V lost 7 bases, J lost 4 bases, and 5 bases stayed unmatched. The CDR3 extends over 13 amino acids. The germline V gene has CDR1 SNHLY and CDR2 FYNNEI.

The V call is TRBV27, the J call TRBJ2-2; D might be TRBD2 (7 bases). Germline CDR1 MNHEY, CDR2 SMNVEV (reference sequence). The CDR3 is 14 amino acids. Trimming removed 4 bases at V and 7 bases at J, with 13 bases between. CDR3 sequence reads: CASSSRGRGGELFF. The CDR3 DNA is TGTGCCAGCAGTTCGCGGGGGCGCGGCGGGGAGCTGTTTTTT.

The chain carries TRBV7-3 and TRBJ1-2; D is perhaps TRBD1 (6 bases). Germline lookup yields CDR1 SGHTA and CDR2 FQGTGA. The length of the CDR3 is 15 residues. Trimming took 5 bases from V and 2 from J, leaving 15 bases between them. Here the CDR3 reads CASSLGHGQNYGYTF. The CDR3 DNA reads TGTGCCAGCAGCCTTGGTCATGGACAGAACTATGGCTACACCTTC. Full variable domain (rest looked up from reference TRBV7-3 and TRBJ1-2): GAGVSQTPSNKVTEKGKYVELRCDPISGHTALYWYRQSLGQGPEFLIYFQGTGAADDSGLPNDRFFAVRPEGSVSTLKIQRTERGDSAVYLCASSLGHGQNYGYTFGSGTRLTVV.

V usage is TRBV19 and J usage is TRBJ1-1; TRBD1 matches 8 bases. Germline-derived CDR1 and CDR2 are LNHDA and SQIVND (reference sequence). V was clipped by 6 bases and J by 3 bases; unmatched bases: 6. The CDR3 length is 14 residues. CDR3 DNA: TGTGCCAGTAGCCGTGACAGGGGCTACACTGAAGCTTTCTTT. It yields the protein CASSRDRGYTEAFF.